These 6 T cell receptor beta chains came from one sample sequenced in a study of blood T cell repertoires in COVID-19. Using immunoSEQ multiplex PCR, the repertoire was profiled, and TCRdb retains in-frame clones only, with some absent. The sample lists fewer than 350,000 clones; 75% to 90% were seen once. Sample: peripheral blood. Source of these receptors: a man between 40 and 49 years old with acute or convalescent COVID-19.

The chain uses TRBV20-1 and TRBJ1-1, with 8 bases matching TRBD1. V gave up 3 bases and J gave up 6 bases; unmatched junction bases: 3. The CDR3 extends over 12 amino acids. CDR1 DFQATT and CDR2 SNEGSKA come from the germline V gene (reference sequence). The chain's CDR3 is CSASLQGAEAFF. CDR3 in DNA: TGCAGTGCTAGTCTACAGGGGGCTGAAGCTTTCTTT.

The J gene is TRBJ1-1, the V gene TRBV5-8; D might be TRBD1 (6 bases). V lost 4 bases to trimming and J lost 4 bases, with 17 bases between them. CDR3 length equals 15 residues. Germline V lookup: CDR1 SGHTS, CDR2 YDEGEE. CDR3 sequence (DNA): TGTGCCAGCAGCACCCAGGGGTTTTGGGGCACTGAAGCTTTCTTT. Amino acid sequence: CASSTQGFWGTEAFF. Full variable domain (outside the CDR3, taken from reference TRBV5-8 and TRBJ1-1): EAGVTQSPTHLIKTRGQQATLRCSPISGHTSVYWYQQALGLGLQFLLWYDEGEERNRGNFPPRFSGRQFPNYSSELNVNALELEDSALYLCASSTQGFWGTEAFFGQGTRLTVV.

The chain is built from TRBV10-2 and TRBJ1-1, with a possible D match to TRBD1 (6 bases). Deletions cut 7 bases from V and 1 base from J, with 13 bases between. Germline V lookup: CDR1 WSHSY, CDR2 SAAADI. The CDR3 runs to 14 residues. Here the CDR3 reads CASTDPTGNTEAFF. Here the CDR3 DNA reads TGCGCCAGCACCGATCCGACAGGGAACACTGAAGCTTTCTTT.

The rearrangement joins TRBV19 to TRBJ1-6, with D hard to call. Germline CDR1 reads LNHDA; CDR2 reads SQIVND (reference sequence). The V gene lost 3 bases and the J gene lost 7 bases, with 13 bases spanning the gap. The CDR3 covers 15 residues. This chain's CDR3 is CASSIRGSGNSPLHF. The CDR3 DNA is TGTGCCAGTAGTATTCGGGGATCCGGCAATTCACCCCTCCACTTT.

CDR3 in amino acids: CASSRYLDSSYEQYF. Here the CDR3 DNA reads TGTGCCAGCAGCCGTTACTTGGACAGCAGCTACGAGCAGTACTTC. The V call is TRBV3-1 (or the pseudogene TRBV3-2), the J call TRBJ2-7, with D tentatively TRBD1 (6 bases). CDR1 is LGHDT, CDR2 YNNKEL, per germline (reference sequence). The CDR3 is made up of 15 amino acids. Trimming removed 4 bases at V and 3 bases at J, with 16 bases between.

V and J are TRBV5-1 and TRBJ1-2, with TRBD1 as a possible D gene (5 bases). V was cut by 0 bases and J by 3 bases, with 9 bases left in between. The CDR3 totals 14 residues. The germline gives CDR1 SGHRS, CDR2 YFSETQ. The CDR3 sequence is CASSLEAGDYGYTF. CDR3 DNA sequence: TGCGCCAGCAGCTTGGAGGCGGGGGACTATGGCTACACCTTC.